This T cell receptor beta chain appears in the sequencing data of a study of T cells in Graves' hyperthyroidism and ophthalmopathy. This clonotype was seen at least ten times. Its cognate antigen is unknown. Amplified regions were TCR beta CDR3 sequences from RNA transcripts. The TCR CDR3 was amplified in a first-round RT-PCR using the HTBI primer set. TCRdb re-derived calls from the multiplex PCR reads in MiXCR, one entry per CDR3 protein. The sample gives approximately 330,000 distinct CDR3 sequences, roughly 18% of which show up once; approximately 49% is in the top ten. Overall study findings and caveats: Onset of ophthalmopathy came a median 6.5 months after the model predicted it. Ophthalmopathy cases were set apart from stable hyperthyroidism by a 13 V-J model.

The CDR3 is 15 amino acids. Germline CDR1 is ENHRY and CDR2 is SYGVKD. With 3 bases removed from V and 2 bases from J, the gap between germline ends came to 14 bases. Sequencing was carried out using blood. The clonotype was recovered from a woman aged 45 to 65 with Graves' hyperthyroidism. V usage is TRBV10-3 and J usage is TRBJ2-7; a weak D match, TRBD2 (6 bases). The CDR3 DNA reads TGTGCCATCAGTGAAAGGATGGGGGAGGCCTACGAGCAGTACTTC. This gives the protein CAISERMGEAYEQYF.